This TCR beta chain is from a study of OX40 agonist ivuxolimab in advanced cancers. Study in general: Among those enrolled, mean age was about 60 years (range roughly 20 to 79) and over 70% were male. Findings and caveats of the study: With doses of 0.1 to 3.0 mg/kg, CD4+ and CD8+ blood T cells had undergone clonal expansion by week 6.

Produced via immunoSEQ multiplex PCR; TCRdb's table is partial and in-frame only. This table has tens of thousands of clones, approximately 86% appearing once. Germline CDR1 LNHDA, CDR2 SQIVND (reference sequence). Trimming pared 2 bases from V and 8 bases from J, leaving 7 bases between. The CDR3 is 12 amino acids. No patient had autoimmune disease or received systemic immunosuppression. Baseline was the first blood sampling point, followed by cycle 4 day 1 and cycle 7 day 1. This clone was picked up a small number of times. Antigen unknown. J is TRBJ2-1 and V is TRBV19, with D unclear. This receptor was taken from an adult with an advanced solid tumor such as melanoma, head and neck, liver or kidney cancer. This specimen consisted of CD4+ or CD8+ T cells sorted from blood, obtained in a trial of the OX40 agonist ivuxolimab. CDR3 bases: TGTGCCAGTAGTATATCCATTCATGAGCAGTTCTTC. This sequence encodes CASSISIHEQFF.